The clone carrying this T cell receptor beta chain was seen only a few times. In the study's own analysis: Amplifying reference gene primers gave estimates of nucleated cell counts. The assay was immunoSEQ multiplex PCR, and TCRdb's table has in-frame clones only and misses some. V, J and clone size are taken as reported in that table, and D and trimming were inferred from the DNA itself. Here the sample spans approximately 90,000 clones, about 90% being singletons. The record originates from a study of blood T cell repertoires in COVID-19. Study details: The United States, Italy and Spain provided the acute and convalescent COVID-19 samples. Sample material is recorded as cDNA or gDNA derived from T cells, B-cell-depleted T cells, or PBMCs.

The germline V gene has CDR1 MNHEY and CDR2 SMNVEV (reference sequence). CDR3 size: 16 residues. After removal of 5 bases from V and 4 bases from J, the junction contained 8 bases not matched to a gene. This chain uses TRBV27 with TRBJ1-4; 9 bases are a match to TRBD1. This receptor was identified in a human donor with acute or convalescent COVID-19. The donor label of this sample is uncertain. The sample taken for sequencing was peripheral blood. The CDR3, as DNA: TGTGCCAGCAGTCGGGGACAGGGTGGCCTTAATGAAAAACTGTTTTTT. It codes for CASSRGQGGLNEKLFF.